The 32 T cell receptor beta chains listed next were all sequenced from one sample in a study of control samples from healthy donors and cancer patients. Assay used: immunoSEQ multiplex PCR; TCRdb lists only in-frame clones, some missing. The sample has some 140,000 clones, just under 90% seen once. Sequencing was carried out using PBMCs. The source of these receptors is a man over 45 with head and neck cancer.

The rearrangement links TRBV11-2 to TRBJ2-3, with D possibly TRBD2 on 5 matching bases. Germline V gives CDR1 SGHAT, CDR2 FQNNGV. The CDR3 has 15 amino acids. V was cut by 5 bases and J by 4 bases, with 16 bases left in between. The CDR3 here is CASSKTSLIPDTQYF. In DNA, the CDR3 is TGTGCCAGCAGCAAAACTAGTTTGATTCCAGATACGCAGTATTTT.

The V and J genes are TRBV28 and TRBJ1-6, with a weak D call TRBD1 (6 bases). The CDR3 consists of 13 residues. V lost 4 bases to trimming and J lost 7 bases, with 8 bases between them. Germline-derived CDR1 and CDR2 are MDHEN and SYDVKM. The CDR3 spells CASSSQGNSPLHF. CDR3 bases: TGTGCCAGCAGTTCTCAGGGGAATTCACCCCTCCACTTT.

V is TRBV4-1 and J is TRBJ1-3, with no clear D. Germline V gene sequence: CDR1 MGHRA, CDR2 YSYEKL. V dropped 1 base and J dropped 1 base, with 14 bases sitting between them. The CDR3 is 17 residues long. The CDR3 here is CASSQGAGAASGNTIYF. CDR3 bases: TGCGCCAGCAGCCAAGGGGCAGGAGCGGCTTCTGGAAACACCATATATTTT.

This clone was found once. The CDR3 DNA is TGTGCCAGCAGTTTAATTTCCCACGAGCAGTACTTC. As protein: CASSLISHEQYF. The V call is TRBV28, the J call TRBJ2-7; D is unclear. The CDR3 loop spans 12 amino acids. CDR1 and CDR2 (germline): MDHEN, SYDVKM. The germline V and J ends were trimmed by 2 bases and 5 bases, with 7 bases remaining between them.

V usage is TRBV7-3 and J usage is TRBJ1-1, with D unclear. Between the trimmed V and J ends, which lost 3 bases and 0 bases, there was a span of 5 bases. CDR1 SGHTA and CDR2 FQGTGA come from the germline V gene. CDR3 length: 13 amino acids. The CDR3 sequence is CASSFSVNTEAFF. CDR3 DNA: TGTGCCAGCAGCTTTTCAGTGAACACTGAAGCTTTCTTT.

V gene TRBV5-4 combines with J gene TRBJ2-5; 12 bases are a match to TRBD2. Germline loops: CDR1 SGHNT, CDR2 YYREEE (reference sequence). The V segment lost 4 bases and the J segment 4 bases; nucleotides outside the gene matches: 2. The CDR3 runs to 14 residues. The CDR3 sequence: CASSPGLAGETQYF. In DNA, the CDR3 is TGTGCCAGCAGCCCGGGACTAGCGGGAGAGACCCAGTACTTC.

The chain recombines TRBV9 with TRBJ1-4; unclear D gene. Germline CDR1 reads SGDLS; CDR2 reads YYNGEE. This CDR3 has 14 amino acids. The germline V and J ends were trimmed by 0 bases and 8 bases, with 11 bases remaining between them. For the CDR3, the DNA is TGTGCCAGCAGCGTAGGGCAGCCTGGAGAAAAACTGTTTTTT. This sequence encodes CASSVGQPGEKLFF.

V usage is TRBV19 and J usage is TRBJ2-7, with TRBD1 matching 8 bases. Germline lookup yields CDR1 LNHDA and CDR2 SQIVND (reference sequence). The V and J ends lost 10 bases and 7 bases, in that order; junction bases with no gene match: 9. The CDR3 is made up of 12 amino acids. The CDR3, as DNA: TGTGCCACCGGACAGGGAATCTATGAGCAGTACTTC. Its translation: CATGQGIYEQYF.

This clone appeared once. The chain joins TRBV11-2 to TRBJ1-2, with D possibly being TRBD1 (6 bases). The CDR3 runs to 14 residues. CDR1 SGHAT and CDR2 FQNNGV come from the germline V gene. The V gene lost 6 bases and the J gene lost 4 bases, with 15 bases spanning the gap. CDR3 in amino acids: CASRSEDSLYGYTF. The CDR3 DNA follows: TGTGCCAGCAGATCGGAGGACAGCCTCTATGGCTACACCTTC.

The rearrangement links TRBV11-2 to TRBJ1-3; possibly TRBD1 for D (5 bases). Germline loops: CDR1 SGHAT, CDR2 FQNNGV. The V end was cut by 6 bases, the J end by 4 bases, with 10 bases between. CDR3 length: 13 residues. The chain's CDR3 is CASSGGAGNTIYF. In DNA form, the CDR3 reads TGTGCCAGCAGTGGAGGGGCAGGAAACACCATATATTTT.

This clone showed up many times. The chain is built from TRBV2 and TRBJ2-3, with D uncertain. The CDR3 spans 16 residues. Germline V CDR1 and CDR2: SNHLY, FYNNEI. Trimming cost V 2 bases and J 4 bases, with 16 bases left between them. CDR3 in DNA: TGTGCCAGCAGTGAAACGGGCAGAAGTTGGGCAGATACGCAGTATTTT. Translating gives CASSETGRSWADTQYF. The whole variable domain, filled in from reference TRBV2 and TRBJ2-3, reads EPEVTQTPSHQVTQMGQEVILRCVPISNHLYFYWYRQILGQKVEFLVSFYNNEISEKSEIFDDQFSVERPDGSNFTLKIRSTKLEDSAMYFCASSETGRSWADTQYFGPGTRLTVL.

This chain joins TRBV5-1 and TRBJ1-3, with 8 bases lining up with TRBD1. The CDR3 is 16 residues long. Per germline, CDR1 SGHRS and CDR2 YFSETQ. Trimming removed 1 base from V and 2 bases from J; junction bases left unmatched: 5. The CDR3 sequence: CASSLRTGLTGNTIYF. The CDR3 region has the DNA TGCGCCAGCAGCTTGAGGACAGGGTTAACTGGAAACACCATATATTTT.

The V gene is TRBV7-2, the J gene TRBJ2-1; no clear D gene. Trimming removed 5 bases from V and 1 base from J, with 15 bases in between. Germline loops: CDR1 SGHTA, CDR2 FQGNSA. The CDR3 extends over 16 amino acids. This CDR3 reads CASSPLVIGSYNEQFF. The CDR3 DNA sequence: TGTGCCAGCAGCCCCCTAGTTATCGGATCCTACAATGAGCAGTTCTTC.

This clone was seen more than once but under ten times. The V gene is TRBV5-6, the J gene TRBJ2-1; 8 bases align to TRBD2. The germline CDR1 and CDR2 sequences are SGHDT and YYEEEE. The CDR3 is 17 residues long. The J segment lost 6 bases and the V segment lost 4 bases, leaving 15 bases of the junction unmatched. In DNA form, the CDR3 reads TGTGCCAGCAGCCCCTCCCCCGGACTAGCAAGTCGCAATGAGCAGTTCTTC. It specifies CASSPSPGLASRNEQFF.

The rearrangement links TRBV27 to TRBJ2-1; tentative D call: TRBD2 (6 bases). The CDR3 extends over 14 amino acids. Trimming removed 4 bases at V and 8 bases at J, with 15 bases between. Looked up from germline, CDR1 is MNHEY and CDR2 is SMNVEV (reference sequence). DNA of the CDR3: TGTGCCAGCAGTTATCGGGACTCGTCGGATGAGCAGTTCTTC. Its translation: CASSYRDSSDEQFF.

The rearrangement uses TRBV18 and TRBJ1-1; TRBD1 agrees at 8 bases. CDR1 is KGHSH and CDR2 is LQKENI in the germline V gene. With V trimmed by 3 bases and J by 1 base, 4 bases remained unmatched. This CDR3 is 15 amino acids long. CDR3 protein: CASSPLTGENTEAFF. The DNA for the CDR3 is TGTGCCAGCTCACCGCTGACAGGGGAGAACACTGAAGCTTTCTTT.

The chain combines TRBV5-4 with TRBJ2-5; unclear D gene. There are 13 residues in the CDR3. Looked up from germline, CDR1 is SGHNT and CDR2 is YYREEE (reference sequence). Between the trimmed V and J ends, which lost 3 bases and 2 bases, there was a span of 8 bases. The CDR3 spells CASSWNKQETQYF. The CDR3 DNA sequence: TGTGCCAGCAGCTGGAACAAACAAGAGACCCAGTACTTC.

The chain recombines TRBV7-9 with TRBJ1-1; maybe TRBD1 (6 bases). This CDR3 spans 16 amino acids. V lost 6 bases and J lost 4, with 21 bases in between. The germline gives CDR1 SEHNR, CDR2 FQNEAQ (reference sequence). DNA for the CDR3: TGTGCCAGCAGAGTCCCACCGGACAGTCCGTCCACTGAAGCTTTCTTT. Protein sequence: CASRVPPDSPSTEAFF.

This clone has a single count. The J gene is TRBJ1-4, the V gene TRBV5-1; a possible D gene is TRBD1 (5 bases). The CDR3 has 16 amino acids. From germline, CDR1 is SGHRS and CDR2 YFSETQ. Trimming stripped 4 bases from V and 6 bases from J, with 19 bases between. The CDR3 is CASSPSRGPGDEKLFF. The CDR3 nucleotides read TGCGCCAGCAGCCCGTCCCGGGGCCCTGGGGATGAAAAACTGTTTTTT. Full variable domain (remainder filled in from reference TRBV5-1 and TRBJ1-4): KAGVTQTPRYLIKTRGQQVTLSCSPISGHRSVSWYQQTPGQGLQFLFEYFSETQRNKGNFPGRFSGRQFSNSRSEMNVSTLELGDSALYLCASSPSRGPGDEKLFFGSGTQLSVL.

This clone was recorded only once. V is TRBV9 and J is TRBJ2-7, with 10 bases fitting TRBD1. The CDR3 length is 14 residues. V was pared by 2 bases and J by 5 bases, with 4 bases of the junction left unmatched. The germline V gene encodes CDR1 SGDLS and CDR2 YYNGEE. Here the CDR3 reads CASSVGTGVNEQYF. CDR3 bases: TGTGCCAGCAGCGTCGGGACAGGGGTGAACGAGCAGTACTTC. Drawing the rest from reference TRBV9 and TRBJ2-7, the complete variable domain is DSGVTQTPKHLITATGQRVTLRCSPRSGDLSVYWYQQSLDQGLQFLIQYYNGEERAKGNILERFSAQQFPDLHSELNLSSLELGDSALYFCASSVGTGVNEQYFGPGTRLTVT.

The J gene is TRBJ1-5, the V gene TRBV4-1; weak D call: TRBD1 (5 bases). V lost 4 bases to trimming and J lost 1 base, with 11 bases between them. Germline loops: CDR1 MGHRA, CDR2 YSYEKL. CDR3 size: 15 residues. This chain's CDR3 is CASSPFGGSNQPQHF. Written as DNA, the CDR3 is TGCGCCAGCAGCCCTTTTGGGGGAAGCAATCAGCCCCAGCATTTT.

The rearrangement joins TRBV4-2 to TRBJ1-2; 11 bases are shared with TRBD1. V lost 4 bases, J lost 8 bases, and 12 bases stayed unmatched. Germline loops: CDR1 LGHNA, CDR2 YNFKEQ. The CDR3 covers 16 residues. The CDR3 protein is CASSLGSRTGGEGYTF. The CDR3 DNA reads as TGTGCCAGCAGCCTAGGTTCGAGGACAGGGGGCGAAGGCTACACCTTC.

The J gene is TRBJ2-1, the V gene TRBV6-5; possibly TRBD1 for D (6 bases). This CDR3 spans 13 amino acids. Germline CDR1 reads MNHEY; CDR2 reads SVGAGI. Trimming cost V 11 bases and J 6 bases, with 17 bases left between them. The CDR3 bases are TGTGCCTCCCCAACAGGGAATCGCAATGAGCAGTTCTTC. It is translated as CASPTGNRNEQFF.

The chain uses TRBV28 and TRBJ1-4, with TRBD1 matching over 7 bases. The CDR3 has 14 amino acids. V trimming: 6 bases; J trimming: 8 bases; junction bases outside the gene matches: 9. CDR1 MDHEN and CDR2 SYDVKM come from the germline V gene. Here the CDR3 reads CASRSSTGTEKLFF. CDR3 bases: TGTGCCAGCAGATCTTCGACAGGGACGGAAAAACTGTTTTTT.

The V call is TRBV3-1 (or the pseudogene TRBV3-2), the J call TRBJ1-1; possible D gene TRBD1, 5 bases. Germline CDR1 reads LGHDT; CDR2 reads YNNKEL (reference sequence). The CDR3 is made up of 15 amino acids. Trimming removed 4 bases from V and 0 bases from J, with 12 bases in between. CDR3 amino acids: CASSREWGVNTEAFF. Written as DNA, the CDR3 is TGTGCCAGCAGCCGGGAATGGGGGGTGAACACTGAAGCTTTCTTT.

The chain uses TRBV15 and TRBJ2-7, with D unresolved. The germline V and J ends were trimmed by 0 bases and 4 bases, with 10 bases remaining between them. Germline V gene lookup returns CDR1 LNHNV and CDR2 YYDKDF (reference sequence). The CDR3 is 14 amino acids. The CDR3 here is CATSREISGYEQYF. The CDR3 nucleotides are TGTGCCACCAGCAGAGAGATAAGTGGTTACGAGCAGTACTTC. The entire variable domain, with the rest obtained from reference TRBV15 and TRBJ2-7, is as follows: DAMVIQNPRYQVTQFGKPVTLSCSQTLNHNVMYWYQQKSSQAPKLLFHYYDKDFNNEADTPDNFQSRRPNTSFCFLDIRSPGLGDTAMYLCATSREISGYEQYFGPGTRLTVT.

The chain recombines TRBV10-3 with TRBJ2-1, with 7 bases aligning to TRBD1. V lost 6 bases to trimming and J lost 4 bases; unmatched junction nucleotides: 6. The germline V gene encodes CDR1 ENHRY and CDR2 SYGVKD. The CDR3 contains 14 residues. In DNA, the CDR3 is TGTGCCATCAGGACCCGGGACAGTTACAATGAGCAGTTCTTC. This translates into CAIRTRDSYNEQFF.

This CDR3 reads CAWSVRGYTF. The CDR3 nucleotides are TGTGCCTGGAGTGTAAGGGGCTACACCTTC. The chain employs TRBV30 and TRBJ1-2; no definite D call. The germline gives CDR1 GTSNPN, CDR2 SVGIG (reference sequence). V lost 0 bases to trimming and J lost 8 bases, with 4 bases between them. The CDR3 has 10 residues.

The rearrangement uses TRBV29-1 and TRBJ2-1; the match to TRBD2 covers 10 bases. CDR3 length equals 14 residues. In germline, CDR1 is SQVTM, CDR2 ANQGSEA. Trimming cost V 1 base and J 10 bases; bases outside gene matches: 7. CDR3 DNA: TGCAGCGTTGAAGGGCTAGCGGGAGCTCGGGAGCAGTTCTTC. This sequence encodes CSVEGLAGAREQFF.

The genes are TRBV5-4 and TRBJ1-2; 11 positions agree with TRBD1. Germline lookup yields CDR1 SGHNT and CDR2 YYREEE (reference sequence). The V gene end was trimmed by 0 bases and the J gene end by 4 bases; junction bases not matched to a gene: 8. The CDR3 is made up of 17 amino acids. The CDR3 spells CASSLGGQGAGAYGYTF. CDR3 in DNA: TGTGCCAGCAGCTTGGGAGGACAGGGGGCCGGGGCCTATGGCTACACCTTC.

The chain has TRBV3-1 (or the pseudogene TRBV3-2) and TRBJ1-2; tentatively, D is TRBD1 (6 bases). Germline V gene sequence: CDR1 LGHDT, CDR2 YNNKEL (reference sequence). Deletions cut 1 base from V and 8 bases from J, with 14 bases between. The CDR3 covers 14 residues. The CDR3 is CASSQAGGLLGYTF. In DNA, the CDR3 is TGTGCCAGCAGCCAAGCGGGGGGCCTTCTCGGCTACACCTTC.

The rearrangement links TRBV11-3 to TRBJ2-2; D is ambiguous. This CDR3 comprises 12 residues. Trimming took off 3 bases at V and 8 bases at J, with 7 bases between the two ends. CDR1 SGHNT and CDR2 YENEEA come from the germline V gene. The CDR3 region has the DNA TGTGCCAGCAGCTTTTCGAGGGGGGAGCTGTTTTTT. This encodes CASSFSRGELFF.